The 30 T cell receptor beta chains below all came from one sample that was sequenced in a study of human T cells and chemical hapten exposure. Documented time point: patch test 2, 6 weeks after DPC sensitization. Treatment defined: therapeutic diphenylcyclopropenone sensitization with weekly scalp DPC. TCRdb used MiXCR to reprocess the RACE reads, holding one entry per CDR3 protein. The sample has over 70,000 distinct CDR3 sequences; 11% are singletons. Source: whole blood, taken in connection with sensitization to the hapten diphenylcyclopropenone (DPC). The receptors derive from a man younger than 30 with alopecia areata. Some clones in this sample may be carry-over from other donors' samples.

This clonotype was seen more than once but under ten times. V is TRBV28 and J is TRBJ2-6, with 7 bases that match TRBD1. Germline V CDR1 and CDR2: MDHEN, SYDVKM. The CDR3 length is 16 residues. The trim removed 6 bases at V and 1 base at J, leaving 6 bases unmatched. The CDR3 loop reads CASRNQTGSGANVLTF. For the CDR3, the DNA is TGTGCCAGCAGGAACCAGACAGGGTCTGGGGCCAACGTCCTGACTTTC.

There are many counts of this clonotype. The chain recombines TRBV6-6 with TRBJ2-2; 7 bases are a match to TRBD1. Germline V CDR1 and CDR2: MNHNY, SVGAGI (reference sequence). The CDR3 is 18 amino acids. The ends lost 4 bases at V and 1 base at J; junction bases unmatched: 12. The DNA for the CDR3 is TGTGCCAGCAGTTGGCCCCCCGACAGGGACCAGAACACCGGGGAGCTGTTTTTT. Amino acid sequence: CASSWPPDRDQNTGELFF.

Many counts were recorded for this clonotype. This sequence joins TRBV7-3 and TRBJ2-7, with D unresolved. The germline gives CDR1 SGHTA, CDR2 FQGTGA. The CDR3 covers 10 residues. V was trimmed by 3 bases and J by 5 bases, leaving 2 bases between them. DNA of the CDR3: TGTGCCAGCAGCTTCAACGAGCAGTACGTC. Translating gives CASSFNEQYV.

This clonotype was seen a few times. The chain uses TRBV29-1 and TRBJ2-1; 7 nucleotides align to TRBD1. Germline V gene lookup returns CDR1 SQVTM and CDR2 ANQGSEA. This CDR3 has 11 residues. V was clipped by 7 bases and J by 3 bases; unmatched bases: 0. This CDR3 is CSGQGYNEQFF. The CDR3 DNA reads TGCAGCGGACAGGGCTACAATGAGCAGTTCTTC.

There are a few counts of this clonotype. The rearrangement links TRBV20-1 to TRBJ2-3; D unclear. This CDR3 comprises 15 residues. CDR1 DFQATT and CDR2 SNEGSKA come from the germline V gene (reference sequence). V gave up 0 bases and J gave up 0 bases, with 10 bases separating them. CDR3 sequence: CSARDTRKSTDTQYF. CDR3 sequence (DNA): TGCAGTGCTAGAGATACGCGAAAGAGCACAGATACGCAGTATTTT.

The table lists this clonotype with a few counts. The genes are TRBV7-2 and TRBJ1-2, with no clear D. V was trimmed by 5 bases and J by 2 bases, leaving 21 bases between them. The V gene's germline CDR1 is SGHTA and CDR2 FQGNSA. CDR3 length: 17 amino acids. The CDR3 is CASSRVVLGIVNYGYTF. The CDR3 region has the DNA TGTGCCAGCAGCCGGGTAGTTCTGGGAATAGTCAACTATGGCTACACCTTC.

This clonotype occurred many times. This chain uses TRBV29-1 with TRBJ1-1, with a weak D call TRBD1 (5 bases). This CDR3 contains 13 residues. The germline V gene encodes CDR1 SQVTM and CDR2 ANQGSEA. V lost 1 base to trimming and J lost 4 bases, with 10 bases between them. The CDR3 protein is CSVEGRRGTEAFF. DNA of the CDR3: TGCAGCGTTGAAGGTAGAAGGGGCACTGAAGCTTTCTTT.

This clonotype was seen a few times. This rearrangement joins TRBV11-2 to TRBJ2-4; 9 nucleotides align to TRBD1. Germline V gene lookup returns CDR1 SGHAT and CDR2 FQNNGV. With V trimmed by 2 bases and J by 8 bases, 7 bases remained unmatched. The CDR3 runs to 15 residues. Here the CDR3 reads CASSLSETGGDIQYF. The CDR3 nucleotides are TGTGCCAGCAGCTTATCGGAGACAGGGGGAGACATTCAGTACTTC. The full variable domain, completed using reference TRBV11-2 and TRBJ2-4, is EAGVAQSPRYKIIEKRQSVAFWCNPISGHATLYWYQQILGQGPKLLIQFQNNGVVDDSQLPKDRFSAERLKGVDSTLKIQPAKLEDSAVYLCASSLSETGGDIQYFGAGTRLSVL.

This clonotype occurred many times. V is TRBV7-3 and J is TRBJ2-3; D perhaps matches TRBD2 (6 bases). V lost 1 base, J lost 4 bases, and 12 bases lay in between. The CDR3 is 15 amino acids. Germline lookup yields CDR1 SGHTA and CDR2 FQGTGA. The CDR3 nucleotides read TGTGCCAGCAGCTTAAACGGCGGGGACGCAGATACGCAGTATTTT. Translation: CASSLNGGDADTQYF.

This clonotype was counted many times. The genes are TRBV6-2 or TRBV6-3 and TRBJ2-5; D is perhaps TRBD1 (6 bases). V lost 1 base, J lost 5 bases, and 8 bases lay in between. The CDR3 is 13 residues long. The germline V gene encodes CDR1 MNHEY and CDR2 SVGEGT. CDR3 amino acids: CASSYWGQETQYF. As DNA, the CDR3 is TGTGCCAGCAGTTACTGGGGGCAGGAGACCCAGTACTTC.

This clonotype was recorded at least ten times. The chain recombines TRBV19 with TRBJ2-5; D unresolved. The V end lost 3 bases, the J end lost 2 bases, and 7 bases lay between the germline ends. Germline-derived CDR1 and CDR2 are LNHDA and SQIVND (reference sequence). The CDR3 runs 13 residues. The DNA of the CDR3 is TGTGCCAGTAGTATTACGGAACAAGAGACCCAGTACTTC. Translated: CASSITEQETQYF.

At least ten counts were recorded for this clonotype. The CDR3 bases are TGTGCCAGCAGCCCCGCTAGCGGGGCAAACAATGAGCAGTTCTTC. Amino acid sequence: CASSPASGANNEQFF. The chain recombines TRBV7-7 with TRBJ2-1; 9 bases match TRBD2. The germline CDR1 and CDR2 sequences are SSHAT and FNYEAQ (reference sequence). CDR3 size: 15 residues. V dropped 5 bases and J dropped 5; count of bases not matched to a gene: 7.

This clonotype showed up many times. V is TRBV7-9 and J is TRBJ1-2, with TRBD1 as a possible D gene (5 bases). The ends were cut back, 3 bases at V and 8 bases at J, with 16 bases in the middle. Germline assignment: CDR1 SEHNR and CDR2 FQNEAQ (reference sequence). This CDR3 comprises 14 residues. CDR3 DNA sequence: TGTGCCAGCAGCTTTGAACAGGTGACTGGCGGCTACACCTTC. Amino acids: CASSFEQVTGGYTF.

Ten or more counts support this clonotype. The chain is built from TRBV7-9 and TRBJ2-7, with D tentatively TRBD1 (5 bases). V gave up 5 bases and J gave up 2 bases, with 19 bases separating them. CDR1 is SEHNR and CDR2 is FQNEAQ in the germline V gene (reference sequence). This CDR3 has 16 amino acids. This chain's CDR3 is CASSPQTEVIPYEQYV. The CDR3 nucleotides are TGTGCCAGCAGCCCCCAGACAGAGGTTATCCCCTACGAGCAGTACGTC.

This clonotype has only a few counts. The gene calls are TRBV4-3 and TRBJ1-4; 10 bases fit TRBD1. CDR3 length equals 17 residues. Trimming took 0 bases from V and 8 from J; bases not matched to a gene: 9. CDR1 and CDR2 from the germline V gene are LGHNA and YSLEER. The CDR3 DNA reads as TGCGCCAGCAGCCAAGATCCTTTAGGGACAGGGGACGAAAAACTGTTTTTT. Its translation is CASSQDPLGTGDEKLFF.

The sample holds a few counts of this clonotype. The genes are TRBV29-1 and TRBJ2-2, with TRBD2 matching over 13 bases. This CDR3 contains 16 residues. Per germline, CDR1 SQVTM and CDR2 ANQGSEA. Germline trimming cut 6 bases from V and 3 bases from J; bases unmatched to any gene: 7. CDR3 region: CSVAGTSGVHTGELFF. Here the CDR3 DNA reads TGCAGCGTAGCCGGGACTAGCGGGGTCCACACCGGGGAGCTGTTTTTT.

Worth noting for this clonotype: A read error may explain this, as a much larger clone is one base away. The V and J genes are TRBV6-1 and TRBJ2-5; D gene uncertain. Germline V gene data show CDR1 as MNHNS and CDR2 as SASEGT. The length of the CDR3 is 12 residues. The CDR3 DNA reads TGTGTCAGCAGTGACGAGCCAGAGACCCAGTACTTC. Translation: CVSSDEPETQYF.

In this sample, this clonotype turned up many times. The rearrangement joins TRBV5-1 to TRBJ2-7; TRBD2 agrees at 12 bases. V lost 4 bases, J lost 1 base, and 9 bases stayed unmatched. Germline-derived CDR1 and CDR2 are SGHRS and YFSETQ. The CDR3 has 17 amino acids. The CDR3 nucleotides read TGCGCCAGCAGCCCAGAACCTGGGACTAGCGGGTCCTACGAGCAGTACTTC. This translates into CASSPEPGTSGSYEQYF.

The sample holds a few counts of this clonotype. The chain joins TRBV7-9 to TRBJ1-1, with a weak D call TRBD1 (6 bases). This CDR3 contains 14 residues. The germline gives CDR1 SEHNR, CDR2 FQNEAQ (reference sequence). Deletions cut 3 bases from V and 8 bases from J, with 16 bases between. The DNA for the CDR3 is TGTGCCAGCAGCTTTGAACAGGGCTCCAAGGAAGCTTTCTTT. It is translated as CASSFEQGSKEAFF.

V and J are TRBV20-1 and TRBJ1-4, with 8 nucleotides matching TRBD1. V was pared by 6 bases and J by 7 bases, with 10 bases of the junction left unmatched. The CDR3 is made up of 14 amino acids. Per germline, CDR1 DFQATT and CDR2 SNEGSKA (reference sequence). The CDR3 DNA reads TGCAGTGCCCACCCCGGACAGGGAGGTGAAAAACTGTTTTTT. Translation: CSAHPGQGGEKLFF.

The V call is TRBV6-4, the J call TRBJ2-2; unclear D gene. The germline gives CDR1 MRHNA, CDR2 SNTAGT. V was clipped by 0 bases and J by 6 bases, with 8 bases between them. The CDR3 has 14 residues. The CDR3 sequence: CASSDSALAGELFF. For the CDR3, the DNA is TGTGCCAGCAGTGACTCCGCGCTGGCCGGGGAGCTGTTTTTT.

This clonotype was observed at least ten times. This chain connects TRBV11-2 to TRBJ1-1; 10 nucleotides match TRBD1. V dropped 3 bases and J dropped 1; count of bases not matched to a gene: 5. The length of the CDR3 is 16 residues. Germline-derived CDR1 and CDR2 are SGHAT and FQNNGV. CDR3 nucleotides: TGTGCCAGCAGCTTGGGACAGGGGATGAAGAACACTGAAGCTTTCTTT. Translation: CASSLGQGMKNTEAFF.

Only a few counts were recorded for this clonotype. V and J are TRBV12-3 or TRBV12-4 and TRBJ2-1; D gene ambiguous. CDR3 length: 15 amino acids. The V gene lost 6 bases and the J gene lost 3 bases, with 15 bases spanning the gap. CDR3 sequence (DNA): TGTGCCAGCAGACCCGAGAGTACGTTCTACAATGAGCAGTTCTTC. This translates into CASRPESTFYNEQFF.

For this clonotype: The junction does not match germline at one end; this may be a read error. This rearrangement joins TRBV5-1 to TRBJ1-1; D gene unclear. The CDR3 has 13 residues. Germline loops: CDR1 SGHRS, CDR2 YFSETQ. CDR3 coding DNA: TGCGTCAGCAGCTTGGACGGGAACACTGAAGCTTTCTTT. Translating gives CVSSLDGNTEAFF.

In this sample, this clonotype turned up many times. The V call is TRBV6-5, the J call TRBJ2-5, with TRBD1 identical over 7 bases. With V trimmed by 8 bases and J by 3 bases, 12 bases remained unmatched. Germline CDR1 reads MNHEY; CDR2 reads SVGAGI. This CDR3 has 15 residues. The CDR3 sequence is CASGAGTVAKETQYF. The CDR3 nucleotides are TGTGCCAGCGGAGCCGGGACAGTCGCAAAAGAGACCCAGTACTTC.

This rearrangement joins TRBV11-2 to TRBJ1-1; D possibly corresponds to TRBD1 (6 bases). Trimming shortened V by 0 bases and J by 4 bases, and 9 bases separated the two germline ends. Germline loops: CDR1 SGHAT, CDR2 FQNNGV. The CDR3 extends over 14 amino acids. The CDR3 is CASSLDLGATEAFF. The CDR3 bases are TGTGCCAGCAGCTTAGATTTGGGGGCCACTGAAGCTTTCTTT. Drawing the rest from reference TRBV11-2 and TRBJ1-1, the complete variable domain is EAGVAQSPRYKIIEKRQSVAFWCNPISGHATLYWYQQILGQGPKLLIQFQNNGVVDDSQLPKDRFSAERLKGVDSTLKIQPAKLEDSAVYLCASSLDLGATEAFFGQGTRLTVV.

The rearrangement links TRBV2 to TRBJ2-1; possible D gene TRBD2, 6 bases. The germline V gene encodes CDR1 SNHLY and CDR2 FYNNEI. V dropped 4 bases and J dropped 5 bases, with 9 bases sitting between them. CDR3 length: 13 residues. Here the CDR3 reads CASSVGLNNEQFF. DNA of the CDR3: TGTGCCAGCAGTGTGGGACTGAACAATGAGCAGTTCTTC.

This clonotype was observed many times. The chain joins TRBV27 to TRBJ2-7, with 9 bases fitting TRBD1. This CDR3 comprises 15 residues. Per the germline V gene, CDR1 is MNHEY and CDR2 is SMNVEV (reference sequence). With 9 bases clipped from V and 3 bases from J, the junction kept 12 bases outside the gene matches. The CDR3 nucleotides read TGTGCCAGAAACCCGGGACAGGGAGTGGGCTACGAGCAGTACGTC. Its translation is CARNPGQGVGYEQYV.

This clonotype appeared a few times. The CDR3 ends on some other residue instead of the conserved phenylalanine or tryptophan, so this is likely a read error. The chain couples TRBV11-2 to TRBJ2-3; D not resolved. The CDR3 is 13 amino acids. The V gene lost 0 bases and the J gene lost 3 bases, with 4 bases spanning the gap. Looked up from germline, CDR1 is SGHAT and CDR2 is FQNNGV. CDR3 DNA sequence: TGTGCCAGCAGCTTAGAGAGGACAGATACGCAGTATTTG. Protein sequence: CASSLERTDTQYL.

This clonotype came up many times. The chain uses TRBV7-8 and TRBJ2-5; no firm D call. This CDR3 has 13 amino acids. Looked up from germline, CDR1 is SGHVS and CDR2 is FQNEAQ. V was clipped by 5 bases and J by 1 base, with 8 bases between them. Here the CDR3 DNA reads TGTGCCAGCAGCCTCGTGGGCCAAGAGACCCAGTACTTC. It codes for CASSLVGQETQYF. Based on the CDR3 plus reference TRBV7-8 and TRBJ2-5, the full variable domain is GAGVSQSPRYKVAKRGQDVALRCDPISGHVSLFWYQQALGQGPEFLTYFQNEAQLDKSGLPSDRFFAERPEGSVSTLKIQRTQQEDSAVYLCASSLVGQETQYFGPGTRLLVL.